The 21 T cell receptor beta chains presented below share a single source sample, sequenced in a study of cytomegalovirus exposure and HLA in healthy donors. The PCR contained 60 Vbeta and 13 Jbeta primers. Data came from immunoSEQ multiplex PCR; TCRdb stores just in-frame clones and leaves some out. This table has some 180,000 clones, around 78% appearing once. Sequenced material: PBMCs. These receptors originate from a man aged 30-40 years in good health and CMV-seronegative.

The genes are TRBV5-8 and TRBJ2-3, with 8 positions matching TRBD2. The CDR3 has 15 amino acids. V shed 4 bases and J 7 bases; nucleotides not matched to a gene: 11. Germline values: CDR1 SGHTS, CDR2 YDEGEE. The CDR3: CASSTGTSGTYTQYF. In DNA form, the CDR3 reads TGTGCCAGCAGCACCGGCACTAGCGGCACTTATACGCAGTATTTT.

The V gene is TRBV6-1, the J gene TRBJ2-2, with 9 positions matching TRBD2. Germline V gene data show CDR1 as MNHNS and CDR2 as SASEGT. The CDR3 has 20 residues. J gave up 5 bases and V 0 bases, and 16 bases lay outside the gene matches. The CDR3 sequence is CASSEADTILAGLGTGELFF. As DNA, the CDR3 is TGTGCCAGCAGTGAAGCTGATACTATACTAGCGGGCCTTGGGACCGGGGAGCTGTTTTTT.

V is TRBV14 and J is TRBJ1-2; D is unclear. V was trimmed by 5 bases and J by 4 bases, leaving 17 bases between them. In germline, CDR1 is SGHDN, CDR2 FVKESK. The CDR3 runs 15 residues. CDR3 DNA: TGTGCCAGCAGCTCCCGGGCCGATCGGGGCTATGGCTACACCTTC. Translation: CASSSRADRGYGYTF.

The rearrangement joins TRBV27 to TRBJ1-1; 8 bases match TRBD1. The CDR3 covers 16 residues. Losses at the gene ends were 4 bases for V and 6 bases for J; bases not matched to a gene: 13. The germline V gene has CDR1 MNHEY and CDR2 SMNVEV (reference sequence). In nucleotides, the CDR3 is TGTGCCAGCAGTTCAGGGGGCGACGGACGAACACCTGAAGCTTTCTTT. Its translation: CASSSGGDGRTPEAFF.

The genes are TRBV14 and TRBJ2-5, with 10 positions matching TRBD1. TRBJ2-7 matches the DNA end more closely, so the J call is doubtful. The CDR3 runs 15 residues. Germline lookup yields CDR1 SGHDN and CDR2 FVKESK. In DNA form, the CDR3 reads TGTGCCAGCAGCCATCGGGGACAGGGGATTCGCGAGCAGTACTTC. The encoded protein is CASSHRGQGIREQYF.

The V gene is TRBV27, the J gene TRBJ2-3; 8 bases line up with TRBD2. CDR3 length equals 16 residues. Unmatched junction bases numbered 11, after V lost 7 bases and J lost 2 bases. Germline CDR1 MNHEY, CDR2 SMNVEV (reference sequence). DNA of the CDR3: TGTGCCAGCAAAGGGGGGGTAGCGGGGAACACAGATACGCAGTATTTT. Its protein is CASKGGVAGNTDTQYF.

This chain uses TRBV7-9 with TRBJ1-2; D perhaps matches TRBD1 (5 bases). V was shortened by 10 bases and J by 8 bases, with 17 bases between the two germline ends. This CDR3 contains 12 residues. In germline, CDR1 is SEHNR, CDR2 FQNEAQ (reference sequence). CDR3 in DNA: TGTGCCACCGGCAAAGGGGTGATGGGCTACACCTTC. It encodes CATGKGVMGYTF.

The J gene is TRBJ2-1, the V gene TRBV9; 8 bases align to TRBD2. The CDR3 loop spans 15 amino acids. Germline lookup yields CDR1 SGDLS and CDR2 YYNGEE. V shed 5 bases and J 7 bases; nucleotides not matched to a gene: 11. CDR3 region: CASREPGLGSNEQFF. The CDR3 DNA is TGTGCCAGCAGGGAACCGGGACTAGGATCGAATGAGCAGTTCTTC.

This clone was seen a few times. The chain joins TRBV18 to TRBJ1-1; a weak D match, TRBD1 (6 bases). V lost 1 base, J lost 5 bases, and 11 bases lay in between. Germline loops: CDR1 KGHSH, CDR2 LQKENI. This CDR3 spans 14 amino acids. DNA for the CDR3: TGTGCCAGCTCACCACTACAGGGTAGTACTGAAGCTTTCTTT. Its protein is CASSPLQGSTEAFF.

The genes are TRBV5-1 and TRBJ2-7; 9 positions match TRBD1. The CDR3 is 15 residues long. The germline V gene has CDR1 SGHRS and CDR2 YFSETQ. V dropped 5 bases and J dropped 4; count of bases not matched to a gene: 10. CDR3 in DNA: TGCGCCAGCAGTCAAACAGGGGGCGCCTCTTACGAGCAGTACTTC. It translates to CASSQTGGASYEQYF.

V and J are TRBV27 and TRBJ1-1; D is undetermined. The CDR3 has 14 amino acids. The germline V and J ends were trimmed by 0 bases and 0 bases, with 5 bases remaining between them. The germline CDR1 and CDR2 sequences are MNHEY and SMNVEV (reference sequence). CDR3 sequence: CASSLSAVNTEAFF. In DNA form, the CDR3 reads TGTGCCAGCAGTTTATCGGCAGTGAACACTGAAGCTTTCTTT.

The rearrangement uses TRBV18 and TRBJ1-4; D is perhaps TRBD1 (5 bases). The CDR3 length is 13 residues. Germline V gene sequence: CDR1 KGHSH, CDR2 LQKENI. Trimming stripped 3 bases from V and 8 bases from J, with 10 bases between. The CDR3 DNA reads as TGTGCCAGCTCACCCGTCGGGGGGGAAAAACTGTTTTTT. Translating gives CASSPVGGEKLFF. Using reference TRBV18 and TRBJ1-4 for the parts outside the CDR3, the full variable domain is NAGVMQNPRHLVRRRGQEARLRCSPMKGHSHVYWYRQLPEEGLKFMVYLQKENIIDESGMPKERFSAEFPKEGPSILRIQQVVRGDSAAYFCASSPVGGEKLFFGSGTQLSVL.

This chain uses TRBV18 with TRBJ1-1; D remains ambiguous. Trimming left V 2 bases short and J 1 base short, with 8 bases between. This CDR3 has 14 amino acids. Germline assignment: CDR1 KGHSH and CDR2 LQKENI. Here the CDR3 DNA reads TGTGCCAGCTCACCATTCACGGGGAACACTGAAGCTTTCTTT. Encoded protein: CASSPFTGNTEAFF.

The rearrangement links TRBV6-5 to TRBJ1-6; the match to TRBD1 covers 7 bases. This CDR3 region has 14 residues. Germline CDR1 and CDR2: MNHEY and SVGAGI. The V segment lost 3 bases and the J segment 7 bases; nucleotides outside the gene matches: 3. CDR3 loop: CASSYTGENSPLHF. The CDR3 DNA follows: TGTGCCAGCAGTTATACAGGGGAGAATTCACCCCTCCACTTT.

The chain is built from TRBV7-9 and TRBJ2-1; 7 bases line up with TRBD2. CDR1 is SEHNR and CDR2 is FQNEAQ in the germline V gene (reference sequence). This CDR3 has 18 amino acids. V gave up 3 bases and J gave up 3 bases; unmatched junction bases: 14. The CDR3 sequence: CASSLMGGSVPRYNEQFF. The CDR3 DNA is TGTGCCAGCAGCTTGATGGGCGGGAGTGTGCCCCGCTACAATGAGCAGTTCTTC.

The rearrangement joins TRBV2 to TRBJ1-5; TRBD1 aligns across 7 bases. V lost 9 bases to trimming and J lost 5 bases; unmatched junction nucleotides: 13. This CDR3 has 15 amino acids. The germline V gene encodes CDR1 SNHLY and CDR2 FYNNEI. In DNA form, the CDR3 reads TGTGCCAGTCAAGTGTTACAGGGGAACGATCAGCCCCAGCATTTT. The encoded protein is CASQVLQGNDQPQHF.

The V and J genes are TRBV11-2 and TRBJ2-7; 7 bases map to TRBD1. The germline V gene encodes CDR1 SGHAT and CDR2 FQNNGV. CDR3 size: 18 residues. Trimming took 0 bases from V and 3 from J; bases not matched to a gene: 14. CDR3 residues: CASSLDLTSGTVFYEQYF. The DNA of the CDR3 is TGTGCCAGCAGCTTAGATCTAACTTCCGGGACAGTCTTCTACGAGCAGTACTTC.

CDR3 in DNA: TGCAGCGTCCTGACAGGGGGCACTGAAGCTTTCTTT. It translates to CSVLTGGTEAFF. V is TRBV29-1 and J is TRBJ1-1; 9 nucleotides match TRBD1. Germline V gene lookup returns CDR1 SQVTM and CDR2 ANQGSEA. V lost 6 bases, J lost 4 bases, and 3 bases stayed unmatched. This CDR3 has 12 amino acids.

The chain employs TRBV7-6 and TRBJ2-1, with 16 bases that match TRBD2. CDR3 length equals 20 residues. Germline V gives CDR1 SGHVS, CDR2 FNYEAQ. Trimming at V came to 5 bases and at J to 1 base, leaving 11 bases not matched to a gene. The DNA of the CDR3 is TGTGCCAGCAGCGGGAGCGTGGGACTAGCGGGAGGGCGGTCCTACAATGAGCAGTTCTTC. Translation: CASSGSVGLAGGRSYNEQFF.

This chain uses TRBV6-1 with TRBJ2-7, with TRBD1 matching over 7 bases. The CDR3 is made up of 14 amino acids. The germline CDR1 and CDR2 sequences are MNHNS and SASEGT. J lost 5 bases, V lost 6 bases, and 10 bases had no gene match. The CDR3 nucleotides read TGTGCCAGCAGCGGTGACAGGGTGAGCAACGAGCAGTACTTC. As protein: CASSGDRVSNEQYF.

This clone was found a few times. The CDR3 DNA follows: TGTGCCAGCAGCTTTGGTCGAACGGAGCGGCACAAAGGGGAGCAGTACTTC. This gives the protein CASSFGRTERHKGEQYF. The rearrangement joins TRBV7-9 to TRBJ2-7; TRBD2 is a possible D gene (5 bases). CDR1 SEHNR and CDR2 FQNEAQ come from the germline V gene (reference sequence). This CDR3 has 17 residues. Trimming took 3 bases from V and 7 from J, leaving 25 bases between them.